What follows are 23 T cell receptor beta chains derived from one specimen sequenced in a study of regulatory T cells. The primer mix had 52 TRBV and 13 TRBJ primers. Repertoires were generated with immunoSEQ multiplex PCR, while TCRdb's copy carries only in-frame clones and drops some. The repertoire holds about 17,000 clones, with about 92% as singletons. Input material: CD8+ T cells sorted from blood. The receptors here all came from a person in their late teens or twenties with CD3G deficiency.

The V gene is TRBV5-1, the J gene TRBJ1-5, with unresolved D. Trimming cost V 0 bases and J 5 bases, with 12 bases left between them. Germline V CDR1 and CDR2: SGHRS, YFSETQ. CDR3 length equals 15 residues. The CDR3 DNA reads TGCGCCAGCAGCTTGGTTGGCGGAACTTATCAGCCCCAGCATTTT. Amino acid sequence: CASSLVGGTYQPQHF.

V is TRBV13 and J is TRBJ2-1; 7 bases align to TRBD1. The ends lost 4 bases at V and 0 bases at J; junction bases unmatched: 3. The germline CDR1 and CDR2 sequences are PRHDT and FYEKMQ (reference sequence). This CDR3 spans 15 amino acids. DNA of the CDR3: TGTGCCAGCAGCTGGGGACAGAACTCCTACAATGAGCAGTTCTTC. Its protein is CASSWGQNSYNEQFF.

This clone was seen just once. The rearrangement uses TRBV2 and TRBJ1-1, with a weak D call TRBD1 (6 bases). Trimming removed 6 bases from V and 7 bases from J, with 15 bases in between. Germline CDR1 and CDR2: SNHLY and FYNNEI. The CDR3 consists of 13 residues. The CDR3 region is CASRPLGTHEAFF. The CDR3 region has the DNA TGTGCCAGCAGACCACTGGGGACACATGAAGCTTTCTTT.

The V gene is TRBV9, the J gene TRBJ2-7; 9 nucleotides align to TRBD2. V lost 0 bases and J lost 3; bases outside the gene matches: 7. The CDR3 spans 16 residues. Germline V gene lookup returns CDR1 SGDLS and CDR2 YYNGEE. CDR3 nucleotides: TGTGCCAGCAGCGTAGAGTTGCGGGGGGGGCTCTACGAGCAGTACGTC. This encodes CASSVELRGGLYEQYV.

The chain joins TRBV30 to TRBJ2-3; 8 bases agree with TRBD2. After removal of 5 bases from V and 5 bases from J, the junction contained 12 bases not matched to a gene. Germline V gene data show CDR1 as GTSNPN and CDR2 as SVGIG (reference sequence). This CDR3 spans 15 amino acids. The CDR3 spells CAWLALGGGIDTQYF. CDR3 sequence (DNA): TGTGCCTGGTTGGCCCTCGGGGGGGGAATAGATACGCAGTATTTT. Using reference TRBV30 and TRBJ2-3 for the parts outside the CDR3, the full variable domain is SQTIHQWPATLVQPVGSPLSLECTVEGTSNPNLYWYRQAAGRGLQLLFYSVGIGQISSEVPQNLSASRPQDRQFILSSKKLLLSDSGFYLCAWLALGGGIDTQYFGPGTRLTVL.

The chain couples TRBV5-6 to TRBJ1-1, with D unclear. This CDR3 comprises 14 residues. V was trimmed by 2 bases and J by 7 bases, leaving 15 bases between them. Germline V gives CDR1 SGHDT, CDR2 YYEEEE. The CDR3 DNA sequence: TGTGCCAGCAGCTTCTTCTCCCCCTTGGATGAAGCTTTCTTT. This encodes CASSFFSPLDEAFF.

V usage is TRBV19 and J usage is TRBJ1-1, with D possibly being TRBD1 (5 bases). CDR1 is LNHDA and CDR2 is SQIVND in the germline V gene (reference sequence). The V end was cut by 7 bases, the J end by 1 base, with 16 bases between. This CDR3 region has 15 residues. The CDR3 coding sequence is TGTGCCAGTATTTTGCAGGGTAAATGGAACACTGAAGCTTTCTTT. Its protein is CASILQGKWNTEAFF.

The CDR3 here is CASSKQGASTGELFF. In nucleotides, the CDR3 is TGTGCCAGCAGCAAACAGGGGGCGAGCACCGGGGAGCTGTTTTTT. The chain couples TRBV9 to TRBJ2-2; 9 positions match TRBD1. This CDR3 comprises 15 residues. V trimming: 4 bases; J trimming: 4 bases; junction bases outside the gene matches: 5. In germline, CDR1 is SGDLS, CDR2 YYNGEE.

This chain joins TRBV7-9 and TRBJ1-5; D perhaps matches TRBD1 (5 bases). Trimming removed 4 bases at V and 4 bases at J, with 14 bases between. The CDR3 runs 15 residues. Germline assignment: CDR1 SEHNR and CDR2 FQNEAQ (reference sequence). DNA of the CDR3: TGTGCCAGCAGCTCCGTAGGGGTTGGGAATCAGCCCCAGCATTTT. Translating gives CASSSVGVGNQPQHF.

This chain joins TRBV5-6 and TRBJ2-2; D not resolved. Germline V gene lookup returns CDR1 SGHDT and CDR2 YYEEEE. V was shortened by 5 bases and J by 6 bases, with 14 bases between the two germline ends. This CDR3 has 14 residues. CDR3 nucleotide sequence: TGTGCCAGCAGTACGAGCAACAACCCCGGGGAGCTGTTTTTT. The encoded protein is CASSTSNNPGELFF.

The chain carries TRBV5-1 and TRBJ2-5; possible D gene TRBD2, 6 bases. The V gene lost 4 bases and the J gene lost 4 bases, with 14 bases spanning the gap. There are 14 residues in the CDR3. The V gene's germline CDR1 is SGHRS and CDR2 YFSETQ. The CDR3 DNA sequence: TGCGCCAGCAGCCCGACTAGGAGGGGAGAGACCCAGTACTTC. Translating it yields CASSPTRRGETQYF.

V gene TRBV4-3 combines with J gene TRBJ1-4; 7 bases are shared with TRBD1. Germline V gives CDR1 LGHNA, CDR2 YSLEER. After removal of 3 bases from V and 2 bases from J, the junction contained 6 bases not matched to a gene. The CDR3 loop spans 16 amino acids. The CDR3 is CASSQVQGYTNEKLFF. The CDR3 DNA follows: TGCGCCAGCAGCCAGGTACAGGGGTATACTAATGAAAAACTGTTTTTT.

The chain has TRBV4-2 and TRBJ2-7; D is unclear. CDR1 is LGHNA and CDR2 is YNFKEQ in the germline V gene. V dropped 4 bases and J dropped 7 bases, with 14 bases sitting between them. This CDR3 has 13 residues. The CDR3 here is CASSLGPGREQYF. CDR3 DNA: TGTGCCAGCAGCCTAGGACCCGGTCGGGAGCAGTACTTC.

The V and J genes are TRBV10-3 and TRBJ1-2; a possible D gene is TRBD1 (5 bases). The CDR3 covers 17 residues. Germline-derived CDR1 and CDR2 are ENHRY and SYGVKD. V lost 3 bases and J 7 bases, leaving 24 bases between the germline ends. The CDR3, as DNA: TGTGCCATCAGTGAATACTCACCCTACGGAGGGGAAGGTGGCTACACCTTC. This gives the protein CAISEYSPYGGEGGYTF.

The V call is TRBV6-1, the J call TRBJ2-7; TRBD1 agrees at 7 bases. This CDR3 comprises 13 residues. With 2 bases clipped from V and 2 bases from J, the junction kept 0 bases outside the gene matches. CDR1 is MNHNS and CDR2 is SASEGT in the germline V gene. The CDR3 region has the DNA TGTGCCAGCAGTGAAACAGGGGCCTACGAGCAGTACTTC. Amino acids: CASSETGAYEQYF.

The V call is TRBV29-1, the J call TRBJ2-5, with no clear D. The CDR3 covers 14 residues. V lost 1 base and J 5 bases, leaving 14 bases between the germline ends. Germline loops: CDR1 SQVTM, CDR2 ANQGSEA. This CDR3 reads CSVEGVTWDETQYF. CDR3 DNA sequence: TGCAGCGTTGAAGGAGTAACGTGGGATGAGACCCAGTACTTC.

J is TRBJ2-3 and V is TRBV11-2, with a tentative D call TRBD2 (5 bases). CDR1 and CDR2 from the germline V gene are SGHAT and FQNNGV. Deletions cut 4 bases from V and 0 bases from J, with 20 bases between. This CDR3 region has 18 residues. CDR3 sequence: CASSSLEGTTSSTDTQYF. DNA of the CDR3: TGTGCCAGCAGCTCTCTAGAGGGAACCACCTCTAGCACAGATACGCAGTATTTT.

Remarks on this clone: The sample has other DNA sequences that encode this CDR3 too. V is TRBV19 and J is TRBJ2-7; D uncertain. CDR1 and CDR2 from the germline V gene are LNHDA and SQIVND (reference sequence). Trimming removed 2 bases from V and 1 base from J, with 6 bases in between. CDR3 length: 13 amino acids. The CDR3 nucleotides are TGTGCCAGTAGTATATCCTTGTCCTACGAGCAGTACTTC. Residues: CASSISLSYEQYF.

V gene TRBV27 combines with J gene TRBJ1-2; no clear D. V was trimmed by 1 base and J by 8 bases, leaving 11 bases between them. This CDR3 has 13 amino acids. Germline assignment: CDR1 MNHEY and CDR2 SMNVEV (reference sequence). CDR3 bases: TGTGCCAGCAGTTTATTGGCGGGATTGGGCTACACCTTC. This codes for CASSLLAGLGYTF.

The rearrangement uses TRBV5-6 and TRBJ2-1; D is unresolved. CDR1 and CDR2 (germline): SGHDT, YYEEEE. Trimming cost V 4 bases and J 4 bases, with 9 bases left between them. The CDR3 extends over 13 amino acids. CDR3 sequence: CASSPASYNEQFF. The CDR3 coding sequence is TGTGCCAGCAGCCCAGCTAGTTACAATGAGCAGTTCTTC.

This clone was seen just once. J is TRBJ2-1 and V is TRBV4-3; the D is unclear. CDR3 size: 13 residues. In germline, CDR1 is LGHNA, CDR2 YSLEER. Trimming shortened V by 0 bases and J by 14 bases, and 14 bases separated the two germline ends. Here the CDR3 reads CASSQDPGRPEFF. The CDR3, as DNA: TGCGCCAGCAGCCAAGATCCGGGCCGACCGGAGTTCTTC.

The V call is TRBV28, the J call TRBJ2-5; 7 positions agree with TRBD1. This CDR3 region has 15 residues. The trim removed 5 bases at V and 5 bases at J, leaving 11 bases unmatched. CDR1 is MDHEN, CDR2 SYDVKM, per germline. This chain's CDR3 is CASSPTGLVWETQYF. In nucleotides, the CDR3 is TGTGCCAGCAGTCCGACAGGGTTGGTGTGGGAGACCCAGTACTTC.

The CDR3 DNA reads TGTGCCAGCAGTAAGGGGGCGCCTAACACTGAAGCTTTCTTT. Translated, it gives CASSKGAPNTEAFF. The chain couples TRBV7-8 to TRBJ1-1, with 7 bases fitting TRBD1. Germline V gives CDR1 SGHVS, CDR2 FQNEAQ. Trimming at V came to 6 bases and at J to 2 bases, leaving 6 bases not matched to a gene. This CDR3 spans 14 amino acids.